The subject of this entry is one T cell receptor (beta chain). This sample was included in a study of blood T cell repertoires in COVID-19. Study information: T cells, B-cell-depleted T cells, or PBMCs supplied cDNA or gDNA.

V was pared by 6 bases and J by 6 bases, with 8 bases of the junction left unmatched. This CDR3 contains 15 residues. CDR1 is LNHDA and CDR2 is SQIVND in the germline V gene (reference sequence). TCRdb keeps only in-frame clones here, not all; method: immunoSEQ multiplex PCR. The repertoire holds hundreds of thousands of clones, roughly 90% seen once, with over 1.3% in the top ten. Source material: peripheral blood. This TCR came from a woman in her thirties with active or convalescent COVID-19. The chain recombines TRBV19 with TRBJ2-2; 9 bases agree with TRBD2. The CDR3 DNA reads TGTGCCAGTAGGGGGACTAGCTGGGACCCCGGGGAGCTGTTTTTT. It yields the protein CASRGTSWDPGELFF.